These 31 T cell receptor beta chains originate from one sample sequenced in a study of neurological immune-mediated disorders. TCRdb itself ran the 5' RACE reads through MiXCR, one entry per CDR3 protein. This table holds about 66,000 distinct CDR3 sequences, less than 5.5% found once. Sequencing was carried out using PBMCs. All receptors derive from a woman in her twenties or thirties with multiple sclerosis.

There are many counts of this clonotype. The rearrangement links TRBV20-1 to TRBJ2-1; the D is unclear. Germline CDR1 reads DFQATT; CDR2 reads SNEGSKA (reference sequence). The CDR3 is made up of 13 amino acids. V lost 0 bases, J lost 7 bases, and 10 bases lay in between. In nucleotides, the CDR3 is TGCAGTGCTAGAGATTTCGTAGGAAATGAGCAGTTCTTC. This gives the protein CSARDFVGNEQFF.

This clonotype was seen repeatedly, ten times or more. V and J are TRBV5-4 and TRBJ1-3; no reliable D call. CDR1 is SGHNT, CDR2 YYREEE, per germline (reference sequence). The CDR3 spans 14 residues. Trimming removed 4 bases at V and 2 bases at J, with 10 bases between. The CDR3 protein is CASSPGRAGNTIYF. The CDR3 coding sequence is TGTGCCAGCAGCCCCGGGCGCGCTGGAAACACCATATATTTT.

This clonotype was picked up many times. The chain carries TRBV5-5 and TRBJ1-1; 7 nucleotides line up with TRBD1. CDR1 is SGHKS, CDR2 YYEKEE, per germline (reference sequence). The CDR3 spans 15 residues. With V trimmed by 2 bases and J by 1 base, 5 bases remained unmatched. CDR3 DNA: TGTGCCAGCAGCTTCCCGGGACAGAGGAACACTGAAGCTTTCTTT. Amino acids: CASSFPGQRNTEAFF.

Ten or more counts support this clonotype. This chain uses TRBV7-2 with TRBJ2-1, with 7 bases matching TRBD2. The CDR3 is made up of 19 amino acids. V shed 4 bases and J 4 bases; nucleotides not matched to a gene: 19. Germline CDR1 is SGHTA and CDR2 is FQGNSA. CDR3 sequence reads: CASSSSRPPERGLYNEQFF. The CDR3 coding sequence is TGTGCCAGCAGCTCGTCCCGTCCCCCCGAGCGGGGACTATACAATGAGCAGTTCTTC.

With regard to this clonotype: A read error is possible here, since a much larger clone lies one base away. J is TRBJ2-1 and V is TRBV3-1, with a tentative D call TRBD2 (5 bases). Germline V gene data show CDR1 as LGHDT and CDR2 as YNNKEL (reference sequence). The CDR3 has 15 residues. Trimming pared 4 bases from V and 2 bases from J, leaving 12 bases between. CDR3 region: CASSRAAATYNEQFF. CDR3 nucleotide sequence: TGTGCCAGCAGCCGAGCAGCGGCTACCTACAATGAGCAGTTCTTC.

This clonotype was seen repeatedly, ten times or more. The chain has TRBV7-6 and TRBJ2-3; D remains ambiguous. V was shortened by 5 bases and J by 6 bases, with 9 bases between the two germline ends. This CDR3 is built from 12 residues. The V gene's germline CDR1 is SGHVS and CDR2 FNYEAQ. The CDR3 DNA follows: TGTGCCAGCAGCCCGTCTGGGGATACGCAGTATTTT. It yields the protein CASSPSGDTQYF.

V usage is TRBV7-2 and J usage is TRBJ2-1; weak D call: TRBD2 (5 bases). The germline CDR1 and CDR2 sequences are SGHTA and FQGNSA. This CDR3 is 13 amino acids long. V was clipped by 3 bases and J by 5 bases, with 8 bases between them. DNA for the CDR3: TGTGCCAGCAGCTTCACCGGGGACAATGAGCAGTTCTTC. Encoded protein: CASSFTGDNEQFF.

The rearrangement joins TRBV27 to TRBJ2-1; D possibly corresponds to TRBD1 (5 bases). CDR3 length: 14 amino acids. Trimming pared 8 bases from V and 2 bases from J, leaving 13 bases between. In germline, CDR1 is MNHEY, CDR2 SMNVEV (reference sequence). The CDR3 spells CASAQDTTYNEQFF. The CDR3 nucleotides read TGTGCCAGCGCACAGGATACAACCTACAATGAGCAGTTCTTC.

This clonotype was recorded at least ten times. V usage is TRBV5-1 and J usage is TRBJ2-3; no clear D. Germline loops: CDR1 SGHRS, CDR2 YFSETQ. There are 13 residues in the CDR3. Trimming shortened V by 0 bases and J by 6 bases, and 8 bases separated the two germline ends. In nucleotides, the CDR3 is TGCGCCAGCAGCTTGGAGGATGGCGATACGCAGTATTTT. Protein sequence: CASSLEDGDTQYF.

This clonotype has a count of ten or more. The rearrangement joins TRBV7-2 to TRBJ1-2, with D uncertain. This CDR3 has 14 amino acids. Germline loops: CDR1 SGHTA, CDR2 FQGNSA. Trimming removed 1 base from V and 8 bases from J, with 14 bases in between. For the CDR3, the DNA is TGTGCCAGCAGCTTAGGCGGGCCAGTGGTGGGCTACACCTTC. It specifies CASSLGGPVVGYTF.

This clonotype was seen ten or more times. The CDR3 here is CAISGRGAGETQYF. CDR3 bases: TGTGCCATCAGTGGCCGGGGGGCCGGAGAGACCCAGTACTTC. The chain is built from TRBV10-3 and TRBJ2-5; D may be TRBD2 (7 bases). Looked up from germline, CDR1 is ENHRY and CDR2 is SYGVKD. This CDR3 is built from 14 residues. Deletions cut 4 bases from V and 4 bases from J, with 13 bases between.

This clonotype was counted many times. The V call is TRBV6-5, the J call TRBJ1-2; no firm D call. Looked up from germline, CDR1 is MNHEY and CDR2 is SVGAGI. V was clipped by 5 bases and J by 7 bases, with 11 bases between them. This CDR3 comprises 12 residues. This CDR3 reads CASSPRTGGYTF. DNA for the CDR3: TGTGCCAGCAGTCCAAGGACGGGTGGCTACACCTTC.

This clonotype was counted between two and nine times. A clone one base away is much larger, so this may be a read error. The chain joins TRBV5-1 to TRBJ2-3, with a possible D match to TRBD2 (5 bases). CDR1 SGHRS and CDR2 YFSETQ come from the germline V gene. V was pared by 5 bases and J by 6 bases, with 7 bases between. There are 11 residues in the CDR3. This CDR3 reads CASRAVDTQYF. DNA of the CDR3: TGCGCCAGCAGAGCGGTCGATACGCAGTATTTT.

The gene calls are TRBV5-6 and TRBJ2-2; possibly TRBD1 or TRBD2 for D (6 bases each). The CDR3 loop spans 14 amino acids. V was clipped by 1 base and J by 7 bases, with 11 bases between them. The germline gives CDR1 SGHDT, CDR2 YYEEEE. The CDR3 region has the DNA TGTGCCAGCAGCTTGCCGGGGGCGATCGGGGAGCTGTTTTTT. Translation: CASSLPGAIGELFF.

This clonotype was recorded many times. This chain uses TRBV7-9 with TRBJ2-5, with TRBD2 matching over 7 bases. The germline CDR1 and CDR2 sequences are SEHNR and FQNEAQ (reference sequence). The CDR3 is made up of 14 amino acids. J was trimmed by 5 bases and V by 2 bases; bases with no gene match: 5. In DNA form, the CDR3 reads TGTGCCAGCAGCTTATCGGCCGGGGGGGAGACCCAGTACTTC. This gives the protein CASSLSAGGETQYF. Full variable domain (outside the CDR3, taken from reference TRBV7-9 and TRBJ2-5): DTGVSQNPRHKITKRGQNVTFRCDPISEHNRLYWYRQTLGQGPEFLTYFQNEAQLEKSRLLSDRFSAERPKGSFSTLEIQRTEQGDSAMYLCASSLSAGGETQYFGPGTRLLVL.

This clonotype was seen a handful of times. This rearrangement joins TRBV12-3 or TRBV12-4 to TRBJ1-3; no definite D call. The CDR3 is 15 residues long. Trimming took off 6 bases at V and 0 bases at J, with 12 bases between the two ends. CDR3 coding DNA: TGTGCCAGCAGGGGAGACAACTACTCTGGAAACACCATATATTTT. Amino acid sequence: CASRGDNYSGNTIYF.

This clonotype was detected ten times or more. J is TRBJ1-5 and V is TRBV20-1, with 9 positions matching TRBD1. Germline CDR1 DFQATT, CDR2 SNEGSKA (reference sequence). The CDR3 sequence is 14 residues long. The ends lost 4 bases at V and 5 bases at J; junction bases unmatched: 6. The chain's CDR3 is CSAIRTGEDQPQHF. Written as DNA, the CDR3 is TGCAGTGCTATTAGGACAGGGGAGGATCAGCCCCAGCATTTT.

At least ten counts were recorded for this clonotype. The chain combines TRBV20-1 with TRBJ1-4, with a tentative D call TRBD1 (5 bases). This CDR3 has 13 residues. Germline V gives CDR1 DFQATT, CDR2 SNEGSKA (reference sequence). V was clipped by 4 bases and J by 6 bases, with 12 bases between them. The DNA for the CDR3 is TGCAGTGCTAAGGGACCCGCGGATGAAAAACTGTTTTTT. Protein: CSAKGPADEKLFF.

In this sample, this clonotype turned up many times. The rearrangement links TRBV5-1 to TRBJ2-1; TRBD2 matches 11 bases. The CDR3 consists of 16 residues. Germline V gene data show CDR1 as SGHRS and CDR2 as YFSETQ. The V and J ends lost 4 bases and 7 bases, in that order; junction bases with no gene match: 10. CDR3 protein: CASSGDLAGGVNEQFF. DNA for the CDR3: TGCGCCAGCAGCGGGGATCTAGCGGGGGGCGTTAATGAGCAGTTCTTC.

This chain uses TRBV16 with TRBJ1-5; D not certain. In germline, CDR1 is KGHSY, CDR2 FQNENV. The ends were cut back, 0 bases at V and 4 bases at J, with 10 bases in the middle. The CDR3 consists of 15 residues. The CDR3 protein is CASSQSGSGNQPQHF. The CDR3, as DNA: TGTGCCAGCAGCCAATCTGGTTCGGGGAATCAGCCCCAGCATTTT. The full variable domain, in which reference TRBV16 and TRBJ1-5 provide the parts outside the CDR3, is GEEVAQTPKHLVRGEGQKAKLYCAPIKGHSYVFWYQQVLKNEFKFLISFQNENVFDETGMPKERFSAKCLPNSPCSLEIQATKLEDSAVYFCASSQSGSGNQPQHFGDGTRLSIL.

The rearrangement joins TRBV12-3 or TRBV12-4 to TRBJ2-3, with a possible D match to TRBD1 (6 bases). This CDR3 spans 14 amino acids. The ends were cut back, 2 bases at V and 3 bases at J, with 9 bases in the middle. The CDR3 loop is CASSLHRVTDTQYF. The CDR3 nucleotides are TGTGCCAGCAGTTTACACAGGGTTACAGATACGCAGTATTTT.

This clonotype was seen more than once but under ten times. The chain couples TRBV5-1 to TRBJ1-1; D gene unclear. Germline-derived CDR1 and CDR2 are SGHRS and YFSETQ. The V and J ends lost 0 bases and 6 bases respectively, with 9 bases between them. The CDR3 extends over 13 amino acids. CDR3 sequence reads: CASSLVTGAEAFF. The CDR3, as DNA: TGCGCCAGCAGCTTGGTTACGGGCGCTGAAGCTTTCTTT.

This clonotype has a count of ten or more. J is TRBJ1-6 and V is TRBV15; no definite D call. The ends were cut back, 0 bases at V and 7 bases at J, with 13 bases in the middle. This CDR3 spans 16 amino acids. The germline gives CDR1 LNHNV, CDR2 YYDKDF (reference sequence). The CDR3 nucleotides are TGTGCCACCAGCAGAGATTTGGACCCAGGCAATTCACCCCTCCACTTT. This gives the protein CATSRDLDPGNSPLHF.

This clonotype has only a few counts. The CDR3, as DNA: TGCAGTGCTCGGGGGGGCTCCCCCGCTACTGAAGCTTTCTTT. Its protein product is CSARGGSPATEAFF. The chain is built from TRBV20-1 and TRBJ1-1; D is perhaps TRBD1 (6 bases). In germline, CDR1 is DFQATT, CDR2 SNEGSKA (reference sequence). The CDR3 totals 14 residues. V lost 5 bases to trimming and J lost 5 bases, with 18 bases between them.

J is TRBJ2-7 and V is TRBV29-1, with D uncertain. The CDR3 consists of 13 residues. In germline, CDR1 is SQVTM, CDR2 ANQGSEA. V gave up 0 bases and J gave up 1 base, with 7 bases separating them. CDR3 bases: TGCAGCGTTGAAGATTGGCCGTCCTACGAGCAGTACTTC. This encodes CSVEDWPSYEQYF.

Many counts were recorded for this clonotype. This chain joins TRBV28 and TRBJ1-5; D is unclear. This CDR3 spans 15 amino acids. The V gene's germline CDR1 is MDHEN and CDR2 SYDVKM. Trimming took off 5 bases at V and 0 bases at J, with 11 bases between the two ends. The CDR3 coding sequence is TGTGCCAGCAGTCCGGTGGTCAGTAGCAATCAGCCCCAGCATTTT. Residues: CASSPVVSSNQPQHF. Full variable domain (missing parts from reference TRBV28 and TRBJ1-5): DVKVTQSSRYLVKRTGEKVFLECVQDMDHENMFWYRQDPGLGLRLIYFSYDVKMKEKGDIPEGYSVSREKKERFSLILESASTNQTSMYLCASSPVVSSNQPQHFGDGTRLSIL.

In its sample, this clonotype was seen many times. CDR3 residues: CSAHEEVSYNEQFF. The CDR3 DNA reads as TGCAGTGCTCACGAGGAGGTTTCCTACAATGAGCAGTTCTTC. V and J are TRBV20-1 and TRBJ2-1, with D perhaps matching TRBD2 (5 bases). V lost 5 bases to trimming and J lost 1 base, with 12 bases between them. Germline V gene sequence: CDR1 DFQATT, CDR2 SNEGSKA (reference sequence). This CDR3 is 14 amino acids long.

This clonotype was recorded at least ten times. The J gene is TRBJ1-1, the V gene TRBV20-1; D gene uncertain. V dropped 1 base and J dropped 4 bases, with 16 bases sitting between them. The CDR3 spans 15 residues. Germline V CDR1 and CDR2: DFQATT, SNEGSKA (reference sequence). In nucleotides, the CDR3 is TGCAGTGCTAGAGGTACCCAATTGGGAGTCACTGAAGCTTTCTTT. The encoded protein is CSARGTQLGVTEAFF.

About this clonotype: A much larger clone lies one base from this, so it may be a read error. J is TRBJ1-2 and V is TRBV20-1, with a tentative D call TRBD1 (6 bases). The CDR3 has 16 amino acids. The V end was cut by 0 bases, the J end by 7 bases, with 21 bases between. Looked up from germline, CDR1 is DFQATT and CDR2 is SNEGSKA (reference sequence). The CDR3 nucleotides are TGCAGTGCTAGAGATAGGTCCCCCTCAGGGGAATTTGGCTACACCTTC. The encoded protein is CSARDRSPSGEFGYTF.

In its sample, this clonotype was seen many times. The chain links TRBV20-1 to TRBJ2-2; 9 bases line up with TRBD1. Germline V gene data show CDR1 as DFQATT and CDR2 as SNEGSKA (reference sequence). The V and J ends lost 4 bases and 0 bases, in that order; junction bases with no gene match: 3. CDR3 length: 15 amino acids. CDR3 in DNA: TGCAGTGCTACCAGGACAGGGGCGAACACCGGGGAGCTGTTTTTT. It is translated as CSATRTGANTGELFF.

The sample holds many counts of this clonotype. This rearrangement joins TRBV7-9 to TRBJ2-7; 9 positions match TRBD1. Germline V CDR1 and CDR2: SEHNR, FQNEAQ (reference sequence). This CDR3 is built from 14 residues. V shed 5 bases and J 5 bases; nucleotides not matched to a gene: 7. CDR3 loop: CASSIQGAVDEQYF. DNA of the CDR3: TGTGCCAGCAGCATACAGGGGGCGGTGGACGAGCAGTACTTC.